The T cell receptor beta chain under discussion was sequenced for a study of PD-L1 blockade in urothelial cancer. Study context: Patients' histories included 0 to 3 prior chemotherapy regimens.

Stated time point: peripheral blood 6 weeks after treatment start. Assay used: immunoSEQ multiplex PCR; TCRdb lists only in-frame clones, some missing. The table shows more than 45,000 clones, with roughly 86% occurring only once. The sample was PBMCs, taken around atezolizumab (anti-PD-L1) treatment. This TCR was sampled from a man between 60 and 75 years old with urothelial cancer.

The CDR3 loop reads CASSESRGNEQFF. CDR3 nucleotides: TGTGCCAGCAGCGAGTCCCGGGGCAATGAGCAGTTCTTC. The chain uses TRBV5-4 and TRBJ2-1; possible D gene TRBD2, 5 bases. V lost 4 bases, J lost 6 bases, and 11 bases lay in between. Germline V CDR1 and CDR2: SGHNT, YYREEE (reference sequence). The CDR3 covers 13 residues.